The present T cell receptor beta chain was sequenced within a study of cytomegalovirus exposure and HLA in healthy donors. With respect to this clone: No antigen is known for it.

Study-level results: TRBV6-2, TRBV6-3 and some other V segments were excluded as indistinguishable. As a later analysis revealed, the rate of TCR association differed by HLA locus, with DRB1 most and HLA-C fewest.

With 60 Vbeta and 13 Jbeta primers, the PCR was carried out. TCRdb's table, derived via immunoSEQ multiplex PCR, lists solely in-frame clones and lacks some. The data show some 110,000 clones, over 70% seen once. Germline CDR1 is ENHRY and CDR2 is SYGVKD. V trimming: 10 bases; J trimming: 10 bases; junction bases outside the gene matches: 11. This CDR3 is 14 amino acids long. This sequence joins TRBV10-3 and TRBJ2-1; TRBD2 matches at 12 bases. The clonotype comes from a man aged 30-40 years in good health and CMV-seronegative. Source material: PBMCs. CDR3: CATSRLAGEEEQFF. CDR3 nucleotide sequence: TGTGCCACCTCAAGACTAGCGGGAGAAGAGGAGCAGTTCTTC.